What follows are 2 T cell receptor beta chains derived from one specimen sequenced in a study of identical twins. TCRdb reprocessed the 5' RACE reads via MiXCR and lists one record per CDR3 protein. The data show roughly 150,000 distinct CDR3 sequences, with roughly 3.5% seen just once and more than 6.5% held by the top ten. The specimen sequenced was memory T cells sorted from blood. The receptors originated from a man aged 18 to 29 in good health.

This clonotype was detected many times. V gene TRBV7-2 combines with J gene TRBJ2-1, with TRBD1 matching 9 bases. J gave up 1 base and V 4 bases, and 2 bases lay outside the gene matches. CDR1 is SGHTA, CDR2 FQGNSA, per germline. The CDR3 extends over 15 amino acids. The CDR3 region has the DNA TGTGCCAGCAGCTACGACAGGGGGTCCTACAATGAGCAGTTCTTC. It translates to CASSYDRGSYNEQFF.

There are many counts of this clonotype. The CDR3 region is CATSLGGPGAYEQYF. CDR3 nucleotide sequence: TGTGCCACCAGCCTTGGGGGACCGGGAGCCTACGAGCAGTACTTC. This chain joins TRBV15 and TRBJ2-7, with D perhaps matching TRBD2 (6 bases). V dropped 5 bases and J dropped 2 bases, with 16 bases sitting between them. Germline CDR1 and CDR2: LNHNV and YYDKDF (reference sequence). The CDR3 is 15 amino acids.